The 14 T cell receptor beta chains given below trace back to one sample, sequenced in a study of identifying expanded T cells in peripheral blood. Measured with immunoSEQ multiplex PCR; TCRdb has only the in-frame clones, and not every one. The table includes about 85,000 clones, approximately 90% detected once. The sample consisted of blood. The receptors derive from a person between 18 and 69 years old in good health.

This sequence joins TRBV7-6 and TRBJ2-2; D is unresolved. Germline assignment: CDR1 SGHVS and CDR2 FNYEAQ. Trimming stripped 0 bases from V and 14 bases from J, with 7 bases between. The CDR3 has 11 amino acids. CDR3 amino acids: CASSLARVLFF. In DNA form, the CDR3 reads TGTGCCAGCAGCTTAGCAAGAGTACTGTTTTTT.

J is TRBJ2-7 and V is TRBV19; weak D call: TRBD1 (7 bases). Between the trimmed V and J ends, which lost 9 bases and 3 bases, there was a span of 18 bases. The CDR3 is 14 amino acids. Germline assignment: CDR1 LNHDA and CDR2 SQIVND (reference sequence). The CDR3 protein is CASSLGGGGYEQYF. DNA of the CDR3: TGTGCCAGCTCCCTTGGAGGGGGCGGCTACGAGCAGTACTTC.

This chain joins TRBV29-1 and TRBJ2-2; D gene ambiguous. Per germline, CDR1 SQVTM and CDR2 ANQGSEA. The CDR3 spans 11 residues. V gave up 6 bases and J gave up 7 bases, with 9 bases separating them. The CDR3 reads CSVYYRGELFF. CDR3 bases: TGCAGCGTATATTACCGCGGGGAGCTGTTTTTT.

The chain has TRBV4-3 and TRBJ2-6; TRBD1 aligns across 8 bases. Germline assignment: CDR1 LGHNA and CDR2 YSLEER. The CDR3 runs to 17 residues. V trimming: 4 bases; J trimming: 0 bases; junction bases outside the gene matches: 5. For the CDR3, the DNA is TGCGCCAGCAGCCCAGGGGGCTTCAACTCTGGGGCCAACGTCCTGACTTTC. Translated: CASSPGGFNSGANVLTF.

The chain employs TRBV4-3 and TRBJ2-7; D remains ambiguous. Trimming pared 2 bases from V and 2 bases from J, leaving 13 bases between. This CDR3 is built from 15 residues. The germline V gene has CDR1 LGHNA and CDR2 YSLEER. Written as DNA, the CDR3 is TGCGCCAGCAGCCAACAACATCCGATCGCCTACGAGCAGTACTTC. It specifies CASSQQHPIAYEQYF.

The chain uses TRBV21-1 and TRBJ1-6. TRBV21-1 is flagged as a pseudogene. This CDR3 has 17 residues. Here the CDR3 reads CASSKLPGATFCSPLHF. Here the CDR3 DNA reads TGTGCCAGCAGCAAACTCCCGGGGGCGACTTTTTGTTCACCCCTCCACTTT.

The V and J genes are TRBV10-2 and TRBJ2-1; D unclear. Germline loops: CDR1 WSHSY, CDR2 SAAADI. This CDR3 has 10 residues. The V and J ends lost 8 bases and 4 bases respectively, with 3 bases between them. The CDR3 DNA follows: TGCGCCAGCGCGTACAATGAGCAGTTCTTC. This translates into CASAYNEQFF.

The rearrangement joins TRBV5-1 to TRBJ2-1; D not resolved. This CDR3 has 13 residues. Germline V lookup: CDR1 SGHRS, CDR2 YFSETQ. Trimming left V 0 bases short and J 3 bases short, with 4 bases between. In DNA form, the CDR3 reads TGCGCCAGCAGCTTGGGCAGCTACAATGAGCAGTTCTTC. Its translation is CASSLGSYNEQFF. Variable domain in full (rest from reference TRBV5-1 and TRBJ2-1): KAGVTQTPRYLIKTRGQQVTLSCSPISGHRSVSWYQQTPGQGLQFLFEYFSETQRNKGNFPGRFSGRQFSNSRSEMNVSTLELGDSALYLCASSLGSYNEQFFGPGTRLTVL.

CDR3 in amino acids: CASSPTGTGYYEQYF. The CDR3 coding sequence is TGCGCCAGCAGCCCCACCGGGACAGGGTACTACGAGCAGTACTTC. The chain links TRBV4-1 to TRBJ2-7; 9 bases are a match to TRBD1. The germline V gene encodes CDR1 MGHRA and CDR2 YSYEKL. The CDR3 sequence is 15 residues long. V dropped 4 bases and J dropped 3; count of bases not matched to a gene: 7.

The chain uses TRBV4-3 and TRBJ2-7; 7 bases are a match to TRBD2. The V segment lost 0 bases and the J segment 2 bases; nucleotides outside the gene matches: 7. Per germline, CDR1 LGHNA and CDR2 YSLEER. The CDR3 extends over 16 amino acids. The CDR3 loop is CASSQEWGGGTYEQYF. In DNA, the CDR3 is TGCGCCAGCAGCCAAGAATGGGGGGGAGGGACCTACGAGCAGTACTTC.

The rearrangement uses TRBV4-2 and TRBJ2-2; no clear D. Germline V gene lookup returns CDR1 LGHNA and CDR2 YNFKEQ. This CDR3 spans 16 amino acids. V lost 5 bases to trimming and J lost 0 bases, with 13 bases between them. The CDR3 DNA reads TGTGCCAGCAGCACCCCGACCACATCGAACACCGGGGAGCTGTTTTTT. Its translation is CASSTPTTSNTGELFF.

This sequence joins TRBV5-1 and TRBJ2-3; 7 bases match TRBD2. There are 16 residues in the CDR3. Germline V lookup: CDR1 SGHRS, CDR2 YFSETQ. V shed 0 bases and J 0 bases; nucleotides not matched to a gene: 4. The CDR3 nucleotides read TGCGCCAGCAGCTTGGAACCGGGGGGAAGCACAGATACGCAGTATTTT. Protein product: CASSLEPGGSTDTQYF.

CDR3 protein: CASSQGFRTSGYTVDTQYF. CDR3 coding DNA: TGCGCCAGCAGCCAAGGATTTAGGACTAGCGGGTATACTGTAGATACGCAGTATTTT. The gene calls are TRBV4-3 and TRBJ2-3, with 11 nucleotides matching TRBD2. The CDR3 runs 19 residues. With V trimmed by 1 base and J by 5 bases, 14 bases remained unmatched. Germline CDR1 and CDR2: LGHNA and YSLEER.

The chain joins TRBV27 to TRBJ2-7; tentative D call: TRBD2 (6 bases). This CDR3 comprises 15 residues. The V gene's germline CDR1 is MNHEY and CDR2 SMNVEV (reference sequence). V was trimmed by 2 bases and J by 3 bases, leaving 14 bases between them. CDR3 amino acids: CASSLGGSAFYEQYF. CDR3 DNA sequence: TGTGCCAGCAGTTTAGGGGGGTCCGCGTTCTACGAGCAGTACTTC.